This TCR beta chain emerged from a study of T cell repertoires in aging, cancer and after chemotherapy. Rearranged V-D-J TRB sequences were amplified with a mixed TRB-A/B primer pool. TCRdb ran MiXCR on the multiplex PCR reads and lists one entry per CDR3 protein. The data hold about 6,800 distinct CDR3 sequences, with under 30% observed a single time. Peripheral blood genomic DNA, not sorted cells or RNA, was the template. Trimming removed 5 bases from V and 6 bases from J; junction bases left unmatched: 12. Germline CDR1 SGHAT, CDR2 FQNNGV. The CDR3 runs 16 residues. This sequence joins TRBV11-2 and TRBJ2-5, with TRBD2 matching 10 bases. This clonotype was obtained from a human donor with a blood cancer. The donor label of this sample is uncertain. Sequencing was carried out using blood. The CDR3 region has the DNA TGTGCCAGCAGCCTTACACGGCTAGCGGGGGTCAAGACCCAGTACTTC. Translated: CASSLTRLAGVKTQYF. Using reference TRBV11-2 and TRBJ2-5 for the parts outside the CDR3, the full variable domain is EAGVAQSPRYKIIEKRQSVAFWCNPISGHATLYWYQQILGQGPKLLIQFQNNGVVDDSQLPKDRFSAERLKGVDSTLKIQPAKLEDSAVYLCASSLTRLAGVKTQYFGPGTRLLVL.